The clone carrying this TCR beta chain was seen many times. Its antigen is unidentified. Among the patients, none had received any treatment before thyroid surgery. V was cut by 3 bases and J by 0 bases, with 9 bases left in between. This CDR3 region has 15 residues. Germline V gene data show CDR1 as LGHDT and CDR2 as YNNKEL (reference sequence). The data were obtained in a study of metastatic and nonmetastatic thyroid tumors. As for the study in general: Repertoires were compared across blood and tumor or nodule tissue from malignant and benign thyroid patients. Study-level results: Reported TCR beta diversity, measured in blood and tumor, was significantly higher for malignant thyroid tumors than for benign nodules.

As originally analysed: Building a distant-metastasis classifier for papillary thyroid cancer drew on CDR3 differences across clinicopathological groups. Using MiXCR, TCRdb reanalyzed the PCR reads. The V and J calls were determined by TCRdb, not by the authors. The sample yields about 85,000 clones, roughly 8.6% seen once. Sequenced input: blood. The receptor was isolated from a female donor with papillary thyroid cancer or a benign thyroid nodule (not recorded which). Some clones in this sample may be carry-over from other donors' samples. This chain links TRBV3-1 with TRBJ1-5; D is unresolved. The CDR3: CASSHGSHSNQPQHF. The CDR3 nucleotides read TGTGCCAGCAGCCACGGGTCACATAGCAATCAGCCCCAGCATTTT.